This T cell receptor beta chain was documented in a study of post-analysis software for immune sequencing data. Findings of the study overall: Normalized Chao1 diversity in multiple sclerosis patients fell significantly below that of controls. Patients showed TRBV5-6, TRBV5-1 and TRBV20-1 among five TRBV segments more frequent than in controls.

The authors incorporated unique molecular identifiers into the TCR beta cDNA libraries. The yield from approximately 1 to 10 million T cells was roughly 500,000 cDNA molecules in total. In TCRdb, the PCR reads were re-called with MiXCR into one record per CDR3 protein. The sample shows roughly 700,000 distinct CDR3 sequences, around 27% of them seen only once. V lost 7 bases and J lost 0; bases outside the gene matches: 6. Germline CDR1 and CDR2: SGHTA and FQGNSA. The CDR3 extends over 15 amino acids. The sample holds many counts of this clonotype. The antigen remains unidentified. This receptor was taken from a girl between 5 and 17 years old with multiple sclerosis. The chain uses TRBV7-2 and TRBJ2-3; 8 bases fit TRBD2. Sequencing used blood. The CDR3 nucleotides are TGTGCCAGCAACATACGGGGGGGAAGCACAGATACGCAGTATTTT. As protein: CASNIRGGSTDTQYF.